These 26 T cell receptor beta chains were all obtained from the same sample, sequenced in a study of cytomegalovirus exposure and HLA in healthy donors. PCR employed 60 Vbeta and 13 Jbeta primers. This table comes from immunoSEQ multiplex PCR, and its TCRdb copy is limited to in-frame clones, with some not included. This repertoire shows 150,000 to 200,000 clones, around four fifths found once; its top ten account for approximately 10%. Sequencing was performed on PBMCs. The receptors shown here come from a man younger than 30 in good health and CMV-seropositive.

The table lists this clone with a few counts. The chain recombines TRBV4-3 with TRBJ1-4; 10 bases agree with TRBD1. J lost 8 bases, V lost 0 bases, and 9 bases had no gene match. The V gene's germline CDR1 is LGHNA and CDR2 YSLEER. The CDR3 loop spans 17 amino acids. The CDR3 sequence is CASSQDGSDRGDEKLFF. The CDR3 DNA sequence: TGCGCCAGCAGCCAAGATGGTTCGGACAGGGGGGACGAAAAACTGTTTTTT.

The rearrangement joins TRBV5-1 to TRBJ1-1, with D possibly being TRBD1 (5 bases). CDR3 length: 15 amino acids. Germline V lookup: CDR1 SGHRS, CDR2 YFSETQ. Trimming stripped 4 bases from V and 0 bases from J, with 13 bases between. The CDR3 bases are TGCGCCAGCAGCGCGGACCCGGGGGTGAACACTGAAGCTTTCTTT. This encodes CASSADPGVNTEAFF. Drawing the rest from reference TRBV5-1 and TRBJ1-1, the complete variable domain is KAGVTQTPRYLIKTRGQQVTLSCSPISGHRSVSWYQQTPGQGLQFLFEYFSETQRNKGNFPGRFSGRQFSNSRSEMNVSTLELGDSALYLCASSADPGVNTEAFFGQGTRLTVV.

The rearrangement uses TRBV30 and TRBJ1-4, with a weak D call TRBD1 (5 bases). V dropped 5 bases and J dropped 11 bases, with 15 bases sitting between them. Germline values: CDR1 GTSNPN, CDR2 SVGIG (reference sequence). CDR3 length equals 12 residues. CDR3 DNA: TGTGCCTGGGACGACAGTAGTGGGAAACTGTTTTTT. Translation: CAWDDSSGKLFF.

The rearrangement joins TRBV10-1 to TRBJ2-1; TRBD2 matches at 14 bases. Germline-derived CDR1 and CDR2 are WNHNN and SYGVQD (reference sequence). The CDR3 sequence is 15 residues long. J lost 6 bases, V lost 5 bases, and 3 bases had no gene match. The CDR3 DNA is TGCGCCAGCAGTCCGGGACTAGCGGGAGCCAATGAGCAGTTCTTC. This translates into CASSPGLAGANEQFF.

The chain joins TRBV5-1 to TRBJ2-5; 8 bases match TRBD1. Per the germline V gene, CDR1 is SGHRS and CDR2 is YFSETQ. J was trimmed by 7 bases and V by 0 bases; bases with no gene match: 2. The CDR3 spans 13 residues. CDR3 DNA sequence: TGCGCCAGCAGCTTGGAACAGGGGGGGACCCAGTACTTC. Translating it yields CASSLEQGGTQYF.

DNA of the CDR3: TGCGCCAGCAGCTCGGGACAGACATCCAACAATGAGCAGTTCTTC. Translation: CASSSGQTSNNEQFF. The chain uses TRBV5-1 and TRBJ2-1; 7 nucleotides agree with TRBD1. This CDR3 region has 15 residues. Germline CDR1 and CDR2: SGHRS and YFSETQ. V dropped 3 bases and J dropped 5; count of bases not matched to a gene: 8.

This chain links TRBV27 with TRBJ1-5; weak D call: TRBD1 (5 bases). This CDR3 has 15 amino acids. Germline V gives CDR1 MNHEY, CDR2 SMNVEV (reference sequence). V was cut by 4 bases and J by 0 bases, with 10 bases left in between. The CDR3 reads CASSSAQGSNQPQHF. The CDR3, as DNA: TGTGCCAGCAGTTCTGCCCAGGGTAGCAATCAGCCCCAGCATTTT.

This chain uses TRBV5-5 with TRBJ2-1, with 8 positions matching TRBD2. CDR3 length: 17 residues. CDR1 and CDR2 (germline): SGHKS, YYEKEE (reference sequence). V was pared by 3 bases and J by 5 bases, with 13 bases of the junction left unmatched. In DNA, the CDR3 is TGTGCCAGCAGCTGGGGTAGTTGGACTAGCAGACACAATGAGCAGTTCTTC. This gives the protein CASSWGSWTSRHNEQFF.

The genes are TRBV6-4 and TRBJ2-1; no reliable D call. This CDR3 contains 13 residues. Germline V gene data show CDR1 as MRHNA and CDR2 as SNTAGT. V was cut by 5 bases and J by 4 bases, with 9 bases left in between. The CDR3 loop reads CASSFSIYNEQFF. Written as DNA, the CDR3 is TGTGCCAGCAGTTTTTCTATTTACAATGAGCAGTTCTTC.

The rearrangement uses TRBV5-6 and TRBJ2-2; the match to TRBD1 covers 10 bases. V trimming: 5 bases; J trimming: 6 bases; junction bases outside the gene matches: 4. This CDR3 is 14 amino acids long. The germline V gene has CDR1 SGHDT and CDR2 YYEEEE. CDR3 bases: TGTGCCAGCAGACTTGGACAGGGGGCCGGGGAGCTGTTTTTT. This encodes CASRLGQGAGELFF.

The chain uses TRBV11-2 and TRBJ2-7; TRBD1 is a possible D gene (6 bases). V was trimmed by 5 bases and J by 4 bases, leaving 21 bases between them. Germline CDR1 reads SGHAT; CDR2 reads FQNNGV. CDR3 length: 16 residues. The CDR3 here is CASSPARGRGEYEQYF. CDR3 nucleotides: TGTGCCAGCAGCCCCGCCCGCGGCAGGGGCGAGTACGAGCAGTACTTC.

CDR3 sequence (DNA): TGTGCCAGCAGTTACTCGCAGGGCTCAGATACGCAGTATTTT. Translation gives CASSYSQGSDTQYF. V usage is TRBV6-5 and J usage is TRBJ2-3, with D possibly matching TRBD1 (5 bases). The germline V gene encodes CDR1 MNHEY and CDR2 SVGAGI. The length of the CDR3 is 14 residues. Trimming removed 0 bases from V and 4 bases from J, with 8 bases in between.

In its sample, this clone was seen once. The chain carries TRBV29-1 and TRBJ2-5, with 7 bases that match TRBD2. CDR1 and CDR2 (germline): SQVTM, ANQGSEA. The CDR3 is made up of 12 amino acids. V trimming: 3 bases; J trimming: 2 bases; junction bases outside the gene matches: 0. The CDR3 loop reads CSVEGGQETQYF. As DNA, the CDR3 is TGCAGCGTTGAGGGGGGGCAAGAGACCCAGTACTTC.

The chain has TRBV28 and TRBJ2-7; 7 bases are a match to TRBD1. Per the germline V gene, CDR1 is MDHEN and CDR2 is SYDVKM. The CDR3 consists of 14 residues. V was pared by 7 bases and J by 0 bases, with 6 bases of the junction left unmatched. The CDR3 coding sequence is TGTGCCAGCACGGGACAGCCGGGCTCCTACGAGCAGTACTTC. Translated, it gives CASTGQPGSYEQYF.

V and J are TRBV28 and TRBJ2-2, with a possible D match to TRBD1 (6 bases). Germline V gene sequence: CDR1 MDHEN, CDR2 SYDVKM. This CDR3 contains 13 residues. V was clipped by 9 bases and J by 6 bases, with 14 bases between them. CDR3 loop: CASQLQGPGELFF. The CDR3 coding sequence is TGTGCCAGTCAATTACAGGGTCCCGGGGAGCTGTTTTTT.

The chain uses TRBV5-4 and TRBJ2-7, with a weak D call TRBD2 (6 bases). This CDR3 has 13 residues. Germline values: CDR1 SGHNT, CDR2 YYREEE (reference sequence). Between the trimmed V and J ends, which lost 0 bases and 6 bases, there was a span of 10 bases. The CDR3 region is CASSLGLAREQYF. The CDR3 DNA reads TGTGCCAGCAGCTTGGGGCTAGCGCGCGAGCAGTACTTC.

In DNA, the CDR3 is TGCAGCGTGATCCCGACAGGGGTTACCTACGAGCAGTACTTC. It yields the protein CSVIPTGVTYEQYF. This sequence joins TRBV29-1 and TRBJ2-7; TRBD1 matches at 8 bases. The CDR3 sequence is 14 residues long. Germline CDR1 reads SQVTM; CDR2 reads ANQGSEA. V gave up 6 bases and J gave up 2 bases; unmatched junction bases: 9.

This chain joins TRBV6-5 and TRBJ1-2, with a tentative D call TRBD1 (5 bases). V lost 2 bases to trimming and J lost 8 bases, with 12 bases between them. The CDR3 is made up of 13 amino acids. Germline V gene sequence: CDR1 MNHEY, CDR2 SVGAGI. The CDR3 loop reads CASSYGGLEGYTF. The DNA for the CDR3 is TGTGCCAGCAGTTACGGGGGACTCGAGGGCTACACCTTC.

The chain couples TRBV9 to TRBJ1-1, with no clear D. The CDR3 sequence is 13 residues long. The V gene's germline CDR1 is SGDLS and CDR2 YYNGEE. Trimming pared 0 bases from V and 4 bases from J, leaving 7 bases between. The CDR3: CASSVARSTEAFF. DNA for the CDR3: TGTGCCAGCAGCGTAGCCAGAAGCACTGAAGCTTTCTTT.

The chain couples TRBV23-1 to TRBJ2-3, with TRBD2 matching over 10 bases. TRBV23-1 is recorded as an ORF, its role being uncertain. The CDR3 extends over 18 amino acids. Trimming cost V 7 bases and J 2 bases; bases outside gene matches: 15. This CDR3 is CASTTASGRVMNTDTQYF. CDR3 nucleotides: TGCGCCAGCACAACCGCGAGCGGGAGGGTCATGAACACAGATACGCAGTATTTT.

The chain combines TRBV19 with TRBJ1-5; possible D gene TRBD1, 6 bases. CDR1 and CDR2 (germline): LNHDA, SQIVND (reference sequence). The CDR3 covers 13 residues. With 7 bases removed from V and 7 bases from J, the gap between germline ends came to 14 bases. The CDR3, as DNA: TGTGCCAGTACTCGACAGGCAGGACAGCCCCAGCATTTT. Translating it yields CASTRQAGQPQHF.

The gene calls are TRBV18 and TRBJ2-6, with D perhaps matching TRBD2 (5 bases). Germline CDR1 KGHSH, CDR2 LQKENI. This CDR3 has 19 amino acids. The V gene lost 3 bases and the J gene lost 0 bases, with 18 bases spanning the gap. CDR3 nucleotides: TGTGCCAGCTCACCCCCCGGTGCGGGCTCATTCTCTGGGGCCAACGTCCTGACTTTC. Encoded protein: CASSPPGAGSFSGANVLTF. The whole variable domain, filled in from reference TRBV18 and TRBJ2-6, reads NAGVMQNPRHLVRRRGQEARLRCSPMKGHSHVYWYRQLPEEGLKFMVYLQKENIIDESGMPKERFSAEFPKEGPSILRIQQVVRGDSAAYFCASSPPGAGSFSGANVLTFGAGSRLTVL.

The CDR3 reads CASRPTGVNTEAFF. The CDR3 region has the DNA TGCGCCAGCAGACCGACAGGGGTTAACACTGAAGCTTTCTTT. The V call is TRBV10-1, the J call TRBJ1-1, with 8 nucleotides matching TRBD1. The V gene end was trimmed by 6 bases and the J gene end by 2 bases; junction bases not matched to a gene: 5. This CDR3 region has 14 residues. Per germline, CDR1 WNHNN and CDR2 SYGVQD (reference sequence).

V and J are TRBV6-1 and TRBJ2-7; 10 bases agree with TRBD1. The trim removed 7 bases at V and 3 bases at J, leaving 9 bases unmatched. The CDR3 sequence is 15 residues long. Germline V gene sequence: CDR1 MNHNS, CDR2 SASEGT. The CDR3 DNA follows: TGTGCCAGCAACCCAAGACAGGGGGCCATCTACGAGCAGTACTTC. It translates to CASNPRQGAIYEQYF.

The chain is built from TRBV5-6 and TRBJ2-5, with 8 bases matching TRBD2. Germline V lookup: CDR1 SGHDT, CDR2 YYEEEE. The CDR3 sequence is 17 residues long. The V gene end was trimmed by 1 base and the J gene end by 0 bases; junction bases not matched to a gene: 8. The CDR3: CASSLFSAGGHQETQYF. The CDR3 nucleotides are TGTGCCAGCAGCTTGTTTTCGGCGGGAGGACACCAAGAGACCCAGTACTTC.

The count of this clone is one. This rearrangement joins TRBV5-6 to TRBJ2-7, with 7 bases aligning to TRBD1. Losses at the gene ends were 1 base for V and 4 bases for J; bases not matched to a gene: 8. In germline, CDR1 is SGHDT, CDR2 YYEEEE. The CDR3 runs 15 residues. The CDR3 DNA reads as TGTGCCAGCAGCTTGAACCGGGACAGACTGTACGAGCAGTACTTC. Amino acids: CASSLNRDRLYEQYF.